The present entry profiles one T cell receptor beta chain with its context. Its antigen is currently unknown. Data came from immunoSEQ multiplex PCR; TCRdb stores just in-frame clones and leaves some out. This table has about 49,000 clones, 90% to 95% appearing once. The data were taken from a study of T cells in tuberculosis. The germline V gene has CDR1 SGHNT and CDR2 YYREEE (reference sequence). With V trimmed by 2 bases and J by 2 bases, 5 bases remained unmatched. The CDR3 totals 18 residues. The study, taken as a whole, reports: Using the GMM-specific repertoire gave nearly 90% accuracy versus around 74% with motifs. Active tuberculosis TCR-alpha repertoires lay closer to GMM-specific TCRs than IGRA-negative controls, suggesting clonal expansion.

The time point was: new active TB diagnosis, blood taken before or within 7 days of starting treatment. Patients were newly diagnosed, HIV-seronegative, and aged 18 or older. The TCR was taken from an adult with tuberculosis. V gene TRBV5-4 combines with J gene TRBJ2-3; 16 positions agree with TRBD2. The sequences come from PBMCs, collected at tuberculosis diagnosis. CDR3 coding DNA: TGTGCCAGCAGCTTAGGGACTAGCGGGAGGGCCTTCACAGATACGCAGTATTTT. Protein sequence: CASSLGTSGRAFTDTQYF.